A single sample is the source of the 32 T cell receptor beta chains below, sequenced in a study of radiation and T cells in renal cell carcinoma. Time point of the sample: blood 4 weeks post-SBRT, at nephrectomy. Treatment described: 15 Gy SBRT to primary tumor, nephrectomy 4 weeks later. Sequenced by immunoSEQ multiplex PCR; TCRdb stores in-frame clones only, minus some. The repertoire holds about 100,000 clones, with 84% as singletons. The sample here was blood, taken from a patient whose treatment included radiotherapy and nephrectomy. These receptors were obtained from a man between 60 and 75 years old with renal cell carcinoma.

This clone was observed once. The chain recombines TRBV15 with TRBJ2-5; D remains unclear. The CDR3 covers 14 residues. Trimming took off 0 bases at V and 7 bases at J, with 12 bases between the two ends. Germline CDR1 LNHNV, CDR2 YYDKDF (reference sequence). CDR3: CATSRDWGDVTQYF. Written as DNA, the CDR3 is TGTGCCACCAGCAGAGATTGGGGTGATGTGACCCAGTACTTC. Variable domain in full (rest from reference TRBV15 and TRBJ2-5): DAMVIQNPRYQVTQFGKPVTLSCSQTLNHNVMYWYQQKSSQAPKLLFHYYDKDFNNEADTPDNFQSRRPNTSFCFLDIRSPGLGDTAMYLCATSRDWGDVTQYFGPGTRLLVL.

The gene calls are TRBV6-1 and TRBJ2-7; 8 bases are a match to TRBD2. Germline lookup yields CDR1 MNHNS and CDR2 SASEGT. This CDR3 spans 15 amino acids. V shed 7 bases and J 5 bases; nucleotides not matched to a gene: 13. CDR3 coding DNA: TGTGCCAGCACCCCCGTGCCCAGCGGGAGTAACGAGCAGTACTTC. Amino acids: CASTPVPSGSNEQYF.

V usage is TRBV7-9 and J usage is TRBJ2-2; 7 nucleotides line up with TRBD2. Germline V lookup: CDR1 SEHNR, CDR2 FQNEAQ (reference sequence). V was pared by 6 bases and J by 3 bases, with 7 bases of the junction left unmatched. The CDR3 is made up of 15 amino acids. This chain's CDR3 is CASRVAGAHTGELFF. In DNA, the CDR3 is TGTGCCAGCAGGGTGGCGGGAGCGCACACCGGGGAGCTGTTTTTT.

This clone appeared a single time. The CDR3 sequence: CASSYESSSYEQYF. The DNA of the CDR3 is TGTGCCAGCAGTTACGAGTCCAGCTCCTACGAGCAGTACTTC. The rearrangement links TRBV6-5 to TRBJ2-7; D is unresolved. V dropped 2 bases and J dropped 0 bases, with 8 bases sitting between them. CDR1 is MNHEY and CDR2 is SVGAGI in the germline V gene. This CDR3 is 14 amino acids long.

The table lists this clone with a few counts. The genes are TRBV6-1 and TRBJ2-7; D not resolved. CDR1 and CDR2 (germline): MNHNS, SASEGT. Trimming pared 8 bases from V and 2 bases from J, leaving 13 bases between. The CDR3 spans 13 residues. In DNA, the CDR3 is TGTGCCAGCCAATTGGCCACTCCCTACGAGCAGTACTTC. Protein product: CASQLATPYEQYF.

The chain uses TRBV13 and TRBJ1-2; no definite D call. V was pared by 3 bases and J by 0 bases, with 17 bases between. The CDR3 is made up of 17 amino acids. In germline, CDR1 is PRHDT, CDR2 FYEKMQ (reference sequence). This CDR3 is CASSFRTLHIANYGYTF. DNA of the CDR3: TGTGCCAGCAGCTTCCGAACCCTCCACATAGCTAACTATGGCTACACCTTC.

The chain joins TRBV5-1 to TRBJ2-7, with D unresolved. V shed 6 bases and J shed 3 bases, with 16 bases lying between them. The CDR3 loop spans 14 amino acids. The germline V gene has CDR1 SGHRS and CDR2 YFSETQ. The chain's CDR3 is CASTPTPGSYEQYF. The CDR3 DNA reads TGCGCCAGCACCCCCACCCCCGGAAGCTACGAGCAGTACTTC. The full variable domain, completed using reference TRBV5-1 and TRBJ2-7, is KAGVTQTPRYLIKTRGQQVTLSCSPISGHRSVSWYQQTPGQGLQFLFEYFSETQRNKGNFPGRFSGRQFSNSRSEMNVSTLELGDSALYLCASTPTPGSYEQYFGPGTRLTVT.

The chain is built from TRBV5-5 and TRBJ2-1; no clear D gene. This CDR3 has 12 residues. Germline CDR1 is SGHKS and CDR2 is YYEKEE (reference sequence). V was clipped by 4 bases and J by 10 bases, with 12 bases between them. CDR3 sequence reads: CASSPVRYEQFF. The DNA for the CDR3 is TGTGCCAGCAGCCCTGTCAGGTACGAGCAGTTCTTC.

The gene calls are TRBV6-5 and TRBJ2-7; D remains ambiguous. The V gene's germline CDR1 is MNHEY and CDR2 SVGAGI. V was pared by 2 bases and J by 7 bases, with 9 bases between. CDR3 length equals 12 residues. CDR3 protein: CASSYDSREQYF. The CDR3 DNA is TGTGCCAGCAGTTACGATAGTCGAGAGCAGTACTTC.

This sequence joins TRBV5-4 and TRBJ1-2; possibly TRBD1 for D (5 bases). Trimming stripped 4 bases from V and 7 bases from J, with 14 bases between. CDR3 length equals 13 residues. Per the germline V gene, CDR1 is SGHNT and CDR2 is YYREEE (reference sequence). The CDR3 coding sequence is TGTGCCAGCAGCCCCGTCGGGGGTCTTGGCTACACCTTC. Translated: CASSPVGGLGYTF.

This chain joins TRBV6-6 and TRBJ2-2; tentatively, D is TRBD1 (7 bases). The length of the CDR3 is 16 residues. Germline assignment: CDR1 MNHNY and CDR2 SVGAGI (reference sequence). V lost 5 bases, J lost 5 bases, and 18 bases lay in between. This CDR3 reads CASSPQGTAGTGELFF. The CDR3 bases are TGTGCCAGCAGTCCCCAAGGGACAGCGGGTACCGGGGAGCTGTTTTTT.

The chain has TRBV9 and TRBJ2-1; a weak D match, TRBD2 (6 bases). The V gene lost 4 bases and the J gene lost 1 base, with 12 bases spanning the gap. This CDR3 has 15 residues. Germline V gene data show CDR1 as SGDLS and CDR2 as YYNGEE. CDR3 residues: CASSRRGLSYNEQFF. DNA of the CDR3: TGTGCCAGCAGCCGGAGGGGCCTTTCCTACAATGAGCAGTTCTTC.

V is TRBV5-6 and J is TRBJ1-1; the D gene is possibly TRBD1 (5 bases). Trimming pared 0 bases from V and 3 bases from J, leaving 9 bases between. The CDR3 has 14 residues. In germline, CDR1 is SGHDT, CDR2 YYEEEE. The CDR3 is CASSLVGVDTEAFF. CDR3 DNA: TGTGCCAGCAGCTTGGTAGGGGTGGACACTGAAGCTTTCTTT. Filled out from reference TRBV5-6 and TRBJ1-1, the complete variable domain reads DAGVTQSPTHLIKTRGQQVTLRCSPKSGHDTVSWYQQALGQGPQFIFQYYEEEERQRGNFPDRFSGHQFPNYSSELNVNALLLGDSALYLCASSLVGVDTEAFFGQGTRLTVV.

The chain recombines TRBV28 with TRBJ1-4; D is unresolved. Per germline, CDR1 MDHEN and CDR2 SYDVKM. This CDR3 has 14 residues. Trimming removed 6 bases from V and 5 bases from J, with 13 bases in between. For the CDR3, the DNA is TGTGCCAGCAGCGGCGACGGAATAAATGAAAAACTGTTTTTT. This translates into CASSGDGINEKLFF.

The chain combines TRBV19 with TRBJ1-2; TRBD1 is a possible D gene (6 bases). The V end lost 3 bases, the J end lost 12 bases, and 17 bases lay between the germline ends. CDR1 and CDR2 (germline): LNHDA, SQIVND (reference sequence). The CDR3 runs to 13 residues. CDR3 sequence reads: CASSIWGRMVNTF. In DNA, the CDR3 is TGTGCCAGTAGTATCTGGGGGCGCATGGTGAACACCTTC.

The chain recombines TRBV5-4 with TRBJ2-7; 7 bases map to TRBD2. Germline V gene data show CDR1 as SGHNT and CDR2 as YYREEE (reference sequence). Trimming at V came to 4 bases and at J to 3 bases, leaving 13 bases not matched to a gene. This CDR3 comprises 16 residues. CDR3: CASSRALADNYYEQYF. The DNA for the CDR3 is TGTGCCAGCAGCAGAGCCCTAGCGGATAACTACTACGAGCAGTACTTC. Using reference TRBV5-4 and TRBJ2-7 for the parts outside the CDR3, the full variable domain is ETGVTQSPTHLIKTRGQQVTLRCSSQSGHNTVSWYQQALGQGPQFIFQYYREEENGRGNFPPRFSGLQFPNYSSELNVNALELDDSALYLCASSRALADNYYEQYFGPGTRLTVT.

V gene TRBV14 combines with J gene TRBJ2-7, with TRBD2 identical over 8 bases. The trim removed 0 bases at V and 5 bases at J, leaving 9 bases unmatched. This CDR3 is 16 amino acids long. Germline V lookup: CDR1 SGHDN, CDR2 FVKESK. This CDR3 is CASSQDRGTSVDEQYF. DNA of the CDR3: TGTGCCAGCAGCCAAGATCGAGGGACTAGTGTCGACGAGCAGTACTTC.

This chain links TRBV9 with TRBJ2-2; tentative D call: TRBD2 (5 bases). Germline CDR1 reads SGDLS; CDR2 reads YYNGEE. Trimming took off 2 bases at V and 2 bases at J, with 13 bases between the two ends. The CDR3 spans 16 residues. The CDR3 reads CASSVGASPNTGELFF. The DNA for the CDR3 is TGTGCCAGCAGCGTCGGTGCTAGCCCCAACACCGGGGAGCTGTTTTTT.

The chain has TRBV7-9 and TRBJ2-1; the D call may be TRBD1 or TRBD2 (5 bases each). The CDR3 runs 14 residues. Germline lookup yields CDR1 SEHNR and CDR2 FQNEAQ (reference sequence). V was pared by 7 bases and J by 8 bases, with 18 bases between. This CDR3 reads CASIKGRADYEQFF. CDR3 DNA sequence: TGTGCCAGCATCAAGGGGCGGGCTGACTATGAGCAGTTCTTC.

The V gene is TRBV10-3, the J gene TRBJ1-3; D may be TRBD1 (5 bases). The CDR3 has 15 amino acids. In germline, CDR1 is ENHRY, CDR2 SYGVKD. The V end lost 0 bases, the J end lost 9 bases, and 15 bases lay between the germline ends. The CDR3: CAISESVSRGTTIYF. CDR3 nucleotide sequence: TGTGCCATCAGTGAGTCTGTGTCGCGGGGGACCACCATATATTTT.

V usage is TRBV11-3 and J usage is TRBJ2-2, with 11 bases identical to TRBD2. Germline assignment: CDR1 SGHNT and CDR2 YENEEA. The CDR3 is 16 residues long. V lost 5 bases, J lost 8 bases, and 10 bases stayed unmatched. CDR3 protein: CASSPGTSGGAGELFF. The CDR3 DNA reads TGTGCCAGCAGCCCCGGGACTAGCGGCGGCGCAGGGGAGCTGTTTTTT.

This clone was observed a few times. The rearrangement joins TRBV4-1 to TRBJ1-1; D gene ambiguous. The CDR3 is made up of 14 amino acids. Trimming took 8 bases from V and 0 from J, leaving 13 bases between them. CDR1 and CDR2 (germline): MGHRA, YSYEKL. The CDR3 nucleotides are TGCGCCAGCCACCCCGGTGGGATGAACACTGAAGCTTTCTTT. This encodes CASHPGGMNTEAFF.

V usage is TRBV10-1 and J usage is TRBJ2-7, with 9 bases matching TRBD1. With V trimmed by 1 base and J by 1 base, 2 bases remained unmatched. The CDR3 extends over 15 amino acids. Germline CDR1 reads WNHNN; CDR2 reads SYGVQD (reference sequence). This chain's CDR3 is CASSELTGGSYEQYF. The CDR3 DNA is TGCGCCAGCAGTGAGTTGACAGGGGGGTCCTACGAGCAGTACTTC.

This sequence joins TRBV9 and TRBJ1-4, with D perhaps matching TRBD1 (6 bases). This CDR3 contains 15 residues. Germline CDR1 and CDR2: SGDLS and YYNGEE. V gave up 3 bases and J gave up 6 bases, with 15 bases separating them. As DNA, the CDR3 is TGTGCCAGCAGCGGTACAGGGAATTCGGATGAAAAACTGTTTTTT. Protein: CASSGTGNSDEKLFF.

The V and J genes are TRBV5-1 and TRBJ2-5; D may match TRBD1 or TRBD2 (6 bases each). Germline V gene data show CDR1 as SGHRS and CDR2 as YFSETQ. V was cut by 0 bases and J by 5 bases, with 11 bases left in between. This CDR3 has 14 residues. The CDR3: CASSLEGGWETQYF. The CDR3 DNA sequence: TGCGCCAGCAGCTTGGAGGGGGGCTGGGAGACCCAGTACTTC.

J is TRBJ1-2 and V is TRBV11-2, with D perhaps TRBD1 (6 bases). This CDR3 is 15 amino acids long. The V and J ends lost 5 bases and 0 bases respectively, with 13 bases between them. The V gene's germline CDR1 is SGHAT and CDR2 FQNNGV. CDR3 coding DNA: TGTGCCAGCAGCCATTGGGACACCCCTAACTATGGCTACACCTTC. It specifies CASSHWDTPNYGYTF. Full variable domain (rest looked up from reference TRBV11-2 and TRBJ1-2): EAGVAQSPRYKIIEKRQSVAFWCNPISGHATLYWYQQILGQGPKLLIQFQNNGVVDDSQLPKDRFSAERLKGVDSTLKIQPAKLEDSAVYLCASSHWDTPNYGYTFGSGTRLTVV.

On this clone: An end of the junction differs from the germline gene, which may be a read error. The chain uses TRBV5-1 and TRBJ2-1; D is tentatively TRBD1 or TRBD2 (5 bases each). In germline, CDR1 is SGHRS, CDR2 YFSETQ. The CDR3 loop spans 11 amino acids. CDR3 protein: CASTLRDEQFF. The CDR3 DNA reads as TGCGCCAGCACCTTGAGGGACGAGCAGTTCTTC. Using reference TRBV5-1 and TRBJ2-1 for the parts outside the CDR3, the full variable domain is KAGVTQTPRYLIKTRGQQVTLSCSPISGHRSVSWYQQTPGQGLQFLFEYFSETQRNKGNFPGRFSGRQFSNSRSEMNVSTLELGDSALYLCASTLRDEQFFGPGTRLTVL.

J is TRBJ1-2 and V is TRBV4-2; the D gene is possibly TRBD1 (5 bases). Germline V CDR1 and CDR2: LGHNA, YNFKEQ. V lost 0 bases and J 3 bases, leaving 11 bases between the germline ends. This CDR3 contains 15 residues. The CDR3 nucleotides are TGTGCCAGCAGCCAAGATGCAAACAGGTACTATGGCTACACCTTC. Amino acids: CASSQDANRYYGYTF.

The chain is built from TRBV7-9 and TRBJ1-1, with unresolved D. Between the trimmed V and J ends, which lost 3 bases and 6 bases, there was a span of 14 bases. Per germline, CDR1 SEHNR and CDR2 FQNEAQ (reference sequence). The CDR3 contains 14 residues. The CDR3 spells CASSLARRPPEAFF. The CDR3 nucleotides read TGTGCCAGCAGCTTGGCCAGGAGGCCGCCTGAAGCTTTCTTT.

The chain couples TRBV30 to TRBJ1-2; D gene uncertain. CDR1 is GTSNPN, CDR2 SVGIG, per germline (reference sequence). V lost 4 bases and J 5 bases, leaving 11 bases between the germline ends. The CDR3 is made up of 12 amino acids. The CDR3 loop is CAWIRGGYGYTF. The CDR3 coding sequence is TGTGCCTGGATTCGCGGAGGGTATGGCTACACCTTC.

This clone was counted ten times or more. The rearrangement joins TRBV20-1 to TRBJ2-1; D may correspond to TRBD1 or TRBD2 (6 bases each). V was cut by 1 base and J by 14 bases, with 12 bases left in between. CDR1 and CDR2 from the germline V gene are DFQATT and SNEGSKA (reference sequence). This CDR3 comprises 11 residues. In nucleotides, the CDR3 is TGCAGTGCTAGAGGGGGGGCAGGGAAGTTCTTC. It codes for CSARGGAGKFF.

V gene TRBV7-6 combines with J gene TRBJ2-2; D not certain. The CDR3 sequence is 13 residues long. Germline assignment: CDR1 SGHVS and CDR2 FNYEAQ. The V and J ends lost 5 bases and 1 base respectively, with 5 bases between them. DNA for the CDR3: TGTGCCAGCAGCCTATGGAACACCGGGGAGCTGTTTTTT. Translating it yields CASSLWNTGELFF.